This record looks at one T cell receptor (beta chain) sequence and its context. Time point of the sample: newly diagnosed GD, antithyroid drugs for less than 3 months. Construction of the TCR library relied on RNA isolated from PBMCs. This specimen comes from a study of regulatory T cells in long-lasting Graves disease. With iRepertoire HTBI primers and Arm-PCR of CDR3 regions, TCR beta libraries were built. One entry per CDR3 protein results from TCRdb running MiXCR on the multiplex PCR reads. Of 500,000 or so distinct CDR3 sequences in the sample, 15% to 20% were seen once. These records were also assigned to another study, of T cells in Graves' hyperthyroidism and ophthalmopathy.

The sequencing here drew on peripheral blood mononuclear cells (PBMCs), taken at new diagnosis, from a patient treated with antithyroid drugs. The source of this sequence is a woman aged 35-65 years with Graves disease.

Here the CDR3 reads CASGTRQSNEKLFF. CDR3 nucleotide sequence: TGTGCCAGCGGGACGAGACAGTCTAATGAAAAACTGTTTTTT. The gene calls are TRBV6-1 and TRBJ1-4, with D maybe TRBD1 (5 bases). This CDR3 is 14 amino acids long. The V gene's germline CDR1 is MNHNS and CDR2 SASEGT. Trimming removed 8 bases from V and 3 bases from J, with 13 bases in between.